The rows below give T cell receptor beta chains drawn from one sample of a study of response to subunit inactivated influenza vaccine. TCRdb reanalysed the RT-PCR reads using MiXCR and keeps one entry per CDR3 protein. The sample carries hundreds of thousands of distinct CDR3 sequences, about 15% recorded once. The sequencing used PBMCs from blood, collected approximately 13 days after vaccination. The receptors originated from a man between 50 and 59 years old who received an inactivated influenza vaccine. Each CDR3 is given with its conserved first and last residue. The D gene is left open where the match is weak. Part of the rows lack a size; the others show once, few, many or a class for expanded clones.

v_call: TRBV4-3; clone_size: few; d_call: TRBD1; j_call: TRBJ2-2; cdr3_aa: CASSQVDRVPGTGELFF; cdr3_nt: TGCGCCAGCAGCCAAGTCGACAGGGTTCCGGGTACCGGGGAGCTGTTTTTT
v_call: TRBV5-1; clone_size: few; d_call: -; j_call: TRBJ2-1; cdr3_aa: CASSSASASYNEQFF; cdr3_nt: TGCGCCAGCAGCTCAGCTAGCGCCTCCTACAATGAGCAGTTCTTC
v_call: TRBV5-1; clone_size: few; d_call: TRBD2; j_call: TRBJ2-1; cdr3_aa: CASSPTSGRARYYNEQFF; cdr3_nt: TGCGCCAGCAGCCCGACTAGCGGGAGGGCCAGATACTACAATGAGCAGTTCTTC
v_call: TRBV5-1; clone_size: -; d_call: TRBD1; j_call: TRBJ1-4; cdr3_aa: CASSLAGTGYGEKLFF; cdr3_nt: TGCGCCAGCAGCTTGGCCGGGACAGGGTACGGTGAAAAACTGTTTTTT
v_call: TRBV7-8; clone_size: few; d_call: -; j_call: TRBJ2-1; cdr3_aa: CASSLAGFGSYNEQFF; cdr3_nt: TGTGCCAGCAGCTTAGCTGGGTTTGGATCCTACAATGAGCAGTTCTTC
v_call: TRBV7-6; clone_size: many; d_call: -; j_call: TRBJ2-2; cdr3_aa: CASSDRTGELFF; cdr3_nt: TGTGCCAGCAGCGACCGGACCGGGGAGCTGTTTTTT
v_call: TRBV6-2/TRBV6-3; clone_size: few; d_call: -; j_call: TRBJ2-5; cdr3_aa: CASSYGALRGETQYF; cdr3_nt: TGTGCCAGCAGTTACGGGGCCCTCCGCGGGGAGACCCAGTACTTC
v_call: TRBV6-2/TRBV6-3; clone_size: -; d_call: -; j_call: TRBJ1-1; cdr3_aa: CASSYFTGSTEAFF; cdr3_nt: TGTGCCAGCAGTTACTTTACGGGGAGCACCGAAGCTTTCTTT
v_call: TRBV12-3/TRBV12-4; clone_size: many; d_call: -; j_call: TRBJ2-1; cdr3_aa: CASSLRDGLYNEQFF; cdr3_nt: TGTGCCAGCAGTCTCCGGGACGGCCTCTACAATGAGCAGTTCTTC
v_call: TRBV20-1; clone_size: -; d_call: -; j_call: TRBJ2-1; cdr3_aa: CSAPPAGSSYNEQFF; cdr3_nt: TGCAGTGCGCCTCCGGCGGGGAGCTCCTACAATGAGCAGTTCTTC
v_call: TRBV10-3; clone_size: many; d_call: -; j_call: TRBJ2-1; cdr3_aa: CAISAPTSSYNEQFF; cdr3_nt: TGTGCCATCAGTGCCCCCACAAGCTCCTACAATGAGCAGTTCTTC
v_call: TRBV30; clone_size: once; d_call: -; j_call: TRBJ2-2; cdr3_aa: CAWSVRISVNTGELFF; cdr3_nt: TGTGCCTGGAGTGTACGTATCTCCGTGAACACCGGGGAGCTGTTTTTT
v_call: TRBV5-1; clone_size: -; d_call: -; j_call: TRBJ1-1; cdr3_aa: CASSLNGASITEAFF; cdr3_nt: TGCGCCAGCAGCTTGAATGGGGCGAGTATCACTGAAGCTTTCTTT
v_call: TRBV30; clone_size: few; d_call: -; j_call: TRBJ1-5; cdr3_aa: CAWSETARQPQHF; cdr3_nt: TGTGCCTGGAGCGAGACCGCCAGGCAGCCCCAGCATTTT
v_call: TRBV15; clone_size: -; d_call: -; j_call: TRBJ1-4; cdr3_aa: CATSRDRQTIEKLFF; cdr3_nt: TGTGCCACCAGCAGAGATCGGCAGACCATTGAAAAACTGTTTTTT
v_call: TRBV28; clone_size: -; d_call: -; j_call: TRBJ2-7; cdr3_aa: CASTSYGAGSYEQYF; cdr3_nt: TGTGCCAGCACCTCCTACGGGGCTGGGTCCTACGAGCAGTACTTC
v_call: TRBV7-2; clone_size: many; d_call: -; j_call: TRBJ2-3; cdr3_aa: CASSLAGYWTDTQYF; cdr3_nt: TGTGCCAGCAGCTTAGCAGGGTATTGGACAGATACGCAGTATTTT
v_call: TRBV20-1; clone_size: -; d_call: TRBD2; j_call: TRBJ2-3; cdr3_aa: CSASGLAGVSDTQYF; cdr3_nt: TGCAGTGCTAGTGGACTAGCGGGAGTTTCAGATACGCAGTATTTT
v_call: TRBV5-1; clone_size: few; d_call: -; j_call: TRBJ2-7; cdr3_aa: CASSLEQGRFEQYF; cdr3_nt: TGCGCCAGCAGCTTGGAACAGGGGAGGTTCGAGCAGTACTTC
v_call: TRBV12-3/TRBV12-4; clone_size: many; d_call: -; j_call: TRBJ1-2; cdr3_aa: CASSLGGSVGYTF; cdr3_nt: TGTGCCAGCAGTTTAGGAGGTTCGGTGGGCTACACCTTC
v_call: TRBV5-1; clone_size: -; d_call: TRBD2; j_call: TRBJ2-1; cdr3_aa: CASSLVPGGANEQFF; cdr3_nt: TGCGCCAGCAGCCTGGTCCCCGGGGGGGCCAATGAGCAGTTCTTC
v_call: TRBV4-2; clone_size: -; d_call: TRBD1; j_call: TRBJ2-1; cdr3_aa: CASSQAVRTGGYNEQFF; cdr3_nt: TGTGCCAGCAGCCAAGCGGTTAGGACAGGGGGTTACAATGAGCAGTTCTTC
v_call: TRBV20-1; clone_size: -; d_call: -; j_call: TRBJ1-5; cdr3_aa: CSAPAYSNQPQHF; cdr3_nt: TGCAGTGCTCCGGCGTATAGCAATCAGCCCCAGCATTTT
v_call: TRBV20-1; clone_size: -; d_call: -; j_call: TRBJ1-2; cdr3_aa: CSARSGEEGYTF; cdr3_nt: TGCAGTGCTCGTTCAGGGGAAGAGGGCTACACCTTC
v_call: TRBV29-1; clone_size: few; d_call: TRBD1; j_call: TRBJ2-7; cdr3_aa: CSVELPDRGLYEQYF; cdr3_nt: TGCAGCGTTGAGCTTCCGGACAGGGGGCTTTACGAGCAGTACTTC
v_call: TRBV11-2; clone_size: -; d_call: TRBD2; j_call: TRBJ2-5; cdr3_aa: CASSLEGSWGGKKETQYF; cdr3_nt: TGTGCCAGCAGCTTAGAGGGGTCGTGGGGGGGGAAGAAAGAGACCCAGTACTTC
v_call: TRBV11-3; clone_size: few; d_call: -; j_call: TRBJ2-1; cdr3_aa: CASSLVAAPFNEQFF; cdr3_nt: TGTGCCAGCAGCTTAGTTGCAGCACCTTTCAATGAGCAGTTCTTC
v_call: TRBV10-2; clone_size: few; d_call: TRBD2; j_call: TRBJ2-7; cdr3_aa: CASSISGVASYEQYF; cdr3_nt: TGCGCCAGCAGTATTAGCGGGGTCGCCTCCTACGAGCAGTACTTC
v_call: TRBV6-1; clone_size: -; d_call: -; j_call: TRBJ2-1; cdr3_aa: CASRVSPYGPNSNEQFF; cdr3_nt: TGTGCCAGTAGGGTCTCCCCTTACGGGCCCAACTCCAATGAGCAGTTCTTC
v_call: TRBV6-2/TRBV6-3; clone_size: many; d_call: -; j_call: TRBJ2-1; cdr3_aa: CASSRDNEQFF; cdr3_nt: TGTGCCAGCAGCAGGGACAATGAGCAGTTCTTC